The rows below give T cell receptor beta chains drawn from one sample of a study of blood T cells in healthy people across ages. One entry per CDR3 protein, called by TCRdb with MiXCR from the 5' RACE reads. The sample has 700,000 or so distinct CDR3 sequences, about 43% seen once. Sequenced sample: blood. These receptors were obtained from a man at least 80 years old in good health. CDR3s include the opening cysteine and the closing phenylalanine or tryptophan. A D gene is named only where the DNA matches it firmly. Some rows have no size entry. The others give once, few or many, or a class for an expanded clone.

CDR3 protein | CDR3 DNA | J gene | V gene | clone size | D gene
CASRAIQQMNTEAFF | TGTGCCAGCAGAGCCATACAGCAGATGAACACTGAAGCTTTCTTT | TRBJ1-1 | TRBV27 | few | -
CASIQGVPYNEQFF | TGTGCCAGCATTCAGGGGGTTCCCTACAATGAGCAGTTCTTC | TRBJ2-1 | TRBV21-1 | - | -
CSANGLSYEQYF | TGCAGTGCTAACGGGTTGTCCTACGAGCAGTACTTC | TRBJ2-7 | TRBV20-1 | few | -
CACYRDSHYEQYF | TGTGCCTGCTACCGGGACTCTCACTACGAGCAGTACTTC | TRBJ2-7 | TRBV5-4 | few | -
CASSLDPRSSYEQYF | TGTGCCAGCAGCCTCGACCCCCGGTCCTCCTACGAGCAGTACTTC | TRBJ2-7 | TRBV7-2 | - | -
CSAPEWIRGEQFF | TGCAGTGCTCCAGAGTGGATTAGGGGTGAGCAGTTCTTC | TRBJ2-1 | TRBV20-1 | - | -
CASSYGQGANEKLFF | TGTGCCAGCAGTTACGGGCAGGGAGCTAATGAAAAACTGTTTTTT | TRBJ1-4 | TRBV6-6 | few | -
CASSFGSVGYTF | TGTGCCAGCAGTTTCGGTTCGGTAGGCTACACCTTC | TRBJ1-2 | TRBV28 | - | -
CASRGSGTGYNEQFF | TGTGCCAGCAGAGGTAGCGGGACAGGGTACAATGAGCAGTTCTTC | TRBJ2-1 | TRBV7-2 | - | -
CSASPRGYEQYF | TGCAGTGCTAGTCCGCGGGGCTACGAGCAGTACTTC | TRBJ2-7 | TRBV20-1 | many | -
CACQLAGTSTDTQYF | TGTGCCTGCCAACTAGCGGGTACTAGCACAGATACGCAGTATTTT | TRBJ2-3 | TRBV30 | - | TRBD2
CASSSQRQGFHEQYF | TGTGCCAGCAGTAGCCAACGACAGGGGTTCCACGAGCAGTACTTC | TRBJ2-7 | TRBV6-5 | few | TRBD1
CASSLWREGEQYF | TGTGCCAGCAGCTTGTGGCGGGAGGGCGAGCAGTACTTC | TRBJ2-7 | TRBV7-2 | - | TRBD2
CASSPGSSGGHNEQFF | TGTGCCAGCAGCCCCGGCTCTAGCGGGGGTCACAATGAGCAGTTCTTC | TRBJ2-1 | TRBV4-2 | - | TRBD2
CASSQGPRGMNTEAFF | TGTGCCAGCAGCCAAGGTCCCCGGGGCATGAACACTGAAGCTTTCTTT | TRBJ1-1 | TRBV4-2 | few | -
CASSLDGQADSNYGYTF | TGTGCCAGCAGCTTAGATGGACAGGCTGATTCTAACTATGGCTACACCTTC | TRBJ1-2 | TRBV7-9 | few | TRBD1
CASSEYPGTQYF | TGTGCCAGCAGTGAGTACCCGGGGACGCAGTATTTT | TRBJ2-3 | TRBV6-1 | few | -
CASSLQIGYNSPLHF | TGTGCCAGCAGTTTACAAATAGGCTATAATTCACCCCTCCACTTT | TRBJ1-6 | TRBV12-3/TRBV12-4 | - | -
CASSHGTAAGTQYF | TGTGCCAGCAGCCATGGGACGGCTGCAGGCACCCAGTACTTC | TRBJ2-5 | TRBV11-3 | few | -
CATGTDTNTGELFF | TGTGCCACCGGGACGGATACGAACACCGGGGAGCTGTTTTTT | TRBJ2-2 | TRBV24-1 | - | -